This T cell receptor gamma chain emerged from a study of Vδ1+ human thymocytes. Study-wide results and limits: In the thymus, TRG and TRD repertoires looked highly polyclonal with Gaussian CDR3 lengths. Unlike peripheral blood Vdelta1+ controls, thymic delta-chain sequences included around 18% Vdelta2 and few Vdelta3.

Between roughly 98% and 99.6% of sorted thymocytes were Vdelta1+. The CDR3 is made up of 13 amino acids. The V and J ends lost 3 bases and 12 bases, in that order; junction bases with no gene match: 14. CDR1 is VINAFY and CDR2 is YDVSNSKD in the germline V gene. The template was reverse-transcribed extracted RNA. The CDR3 regions were amplified by multiplex PCR from V-gene primers to a constant-region primer. TCRdb redid the clone calls on the multiplex PCR reads with CATT. This sample yields 30,000 to 45,000 gamma-chain clones, of which 20% to 25% are seen a single time; 1.5% to 2% belongs to the top ten. This clone was observed a few times. Its antigen is unidentified.

This sequence was found in a girl less than two years old who had congenital heart surgery. This chain uses TRGV5 with TRGJ1 or TRGJ2. The sequencing sample was made of Vdelta1+ gamma-delta thymocytes from the thymus. Subset meaning: FACS-sorted CD3+ TCRalphabeta- TCRVdelta1+ TCRVdelta2- thymocytes. DNA of the CDR3: TGTGCCACCTGGGACGTAGGACGGTTATGGAAACTCTTT. Protein sequence: CATWDVGRLWKLF.